This T cell receptor beta chain was captured in a study of blood T cell repertoires in COVID-19. V was clipped by 1 base and J by 2 bases, with 14 bases between them. Germline V gene lookup returns CDR1 LGHDT and CDR2 YNNKEL (reference sequence). The CDR3 runs 17 residues. The table came from immunoSEQ multiplex PCR; TCRdb's copy has only in-frame clones and leaves some out. The sample shows about 200,000 clones, roughly 88% of them seen only once. Material for sequencing was peripheral blood. The receptor comes from a human donor in a cohort sampled during active COVID-19. V is TRBV3-1 (or the pseudogene TRBV3-2) and J is TRBJ2-2; D might be TRBD1 (5 bases). CDR3 sequence (DNA): TGTGCCAGCAGCCAAGTTTACGAGACAGACAACACCGGGGAGCTGTTTTTT. Encoded protein: CASSQVYETDNTGELFF.